This TCR beta chain derives from a study of T cell repertoires in cytomegalovirus infection. Study background: Public TCR beta signatures marked donors with CMV infection and the matching HLA.

CDR1 and CDR2 from the germline V gene are DFQATT and SNEGSKA (reference sequence). J was trimmed by 8 bases and V by 5 bases; bases with no gene match: 6. The CDR3 runs to 13 residues. In regard to this clonotype: Its antigen is unknown.

General study findings and limits: HLA-C-restricted TCR beta clonotypes specific for CMV led the ex vivo response.

TCRdb called the reads again in MiXCR, with one record for every CDR3 protein. The sample consists of roughly 600,000 distinct CDR3 sequences, approximately 24% of them appearing once. This receptor was identified in a human donor in good health (CMV status not recorded). Some clones in this sample may be carry-over from other donors' samples. This chain uses TRBV20-1 with TRBJ1-2; 12 nucleotides align to TRBD1. The sample comprised CD8+ T cells from PBMCs. The CDR3 region is CSAWDRGPGGYTF. CDR3 DNA: TGCAGTGCTTGGGACAGGGGGCCTGGGGGCTACACCTTC.